The text below deals with one T cell receptor beta chain. Its specific antigen is unknown. Qualities for individual bases were not recorded, and no much larger clone is one base off. The data were obtained in a study of shared clonotypes between healthy human individuals (dated by TCRdb to the early 2020s). Study-level background: The cohort comprised two women and a few men aged 18 to 49 years. For each donor, three plates each were used for CD4 naive and CD4 memory, two plates were used for CD8 naive, and one plate was used for CD8 memory. To estimate repertoire size and how much clonotype sharing occurs between individuals, the study deeply sequenced the blood TCR repertoires of about 5 healthy adults. To increase sequencing depth and limit assay-specific biases, different laboratories used diverse techniques to prepare libraries and sequence TCR repertoires. Per donor, leukapheresis produced somewhere between about 0.8 and 9 billion PBMCs. The study at large found these results: Pairwise subsampling led to the expectation that sequencing depth would affect the degree of clonotype sharing among donors. Rarefaction of sorted-subset datasets indicated incomplete sequencing despite the large sequencing depth. Sharing across a few donors was observed for around 4.8% of naive CD4, under 4% of naive CD8, roughly 2.3% of memory CD4, and less than 0.45% of memory CD8 clonotypes. The small number of donors limited the genetic and exposure-history diversity represented. Naive subsets generally had larger estimated clonotype richness than memory subsets did. Higher generation probabilities were observed for clonotypes shared by all four sorted-subset donors than for non-shared clonotypes. Only blood was sampled, and tissue TCR repertoires likely differ from those in blood.

Using the deep immunoSEQ assay, multiplex PCR amplified TCR CDR3 regions from genomic DNA. Extracted genomic DNA from each cell subset was spread evenly across all wells of several immunoSEQ 96-well plates, with each plate serving as a replicate. For sorted subsets, roughly 200 ng genomic DNA, equal to tens of thousands of T cell genomes, was loaded into each replicate PCR. The purified libraries were quantified using a Qubit 3.0 fluorometer, sized with a Bioanalyzer 2100, and then quantified again using the KAPA Library Quantification kit. Every immunoSEQ 96-well plate was sequenced on a separate single-read 150-cycle Illumina NextSeq 550 flow cell. The authors' pipeline ran thus. Because only junctional sequences without quality scores were contained in the immunoSEQ output, filtering matching that applied to full-length reads could not be performed. Sequences were annotated with PyIR, a Python wrapper for IgBLAST v1.9, using IMGT germline references to assign V/J genes and CDR3. Any read was removed if the V/J assignment was weak (E-value above 1e-6), the CDR3 was missing, or the read contained stop codons, out-of-frame junctions, or ambiguous translated residues. A V3J clonotype was defined by an identical inferred V gene, J gene, and CDR3 amino acid sequence. The percentage overlap between two repertoires was calculated by dividing the number of shared unique clonotypes by the size of the smaller repertoire. Richness of each repertoire was evaluated using RTK rarefaction, the Chao1 estimator, and Recon v2.1 estimates of unobserved clonotypes. Generation probabilities were computed with OLGA for all TCRbeta clonotypes obtained by the gDNA method from a handful of donors. TCRdb re-hosts the immuneACCESS table, in-frame sequences only. Its copies lack some clones; in the studies checked, an unresolved V gene accounts for under half of them, and the cause for the rest is not known. The DNA was the basis for D and trimming; V, J and clone size are from that table. This sample is represented by under 2.5 million clones; 92% of them were singletons. The top ten hold 0.3% to 0.4% of the sample.

As encoded in the germline V gene, CDR1 is LGHNA while CDR2 is YSLEER. The V end loses 6 bases and the J end loses 3 bases, and a stretch of 16 bases separates them. From the cysteine through the phenylalanine, the CDR3 covers 15 amino acids. The entry retains the CDR3 DNA only, 45 bases that are in frame from base 1. The donors were healthy, HIV-negative adults with no recently reported acute infections or vaccinations. Every donor was a Caucasian adult residing in Nashville, Tennessee, USA. CD4+ T cells were enriched by magnetic negative selection; naive cells were then positively selected on CD45RA, and the negative fraction formed the memory subset. After blood collection by leukapheresis, PBMCs were isolated using Ficoll-Histopaque density gradient centrifugation and then cryopreserved in the vapor phase of liquid nitrogen. Analytical flow cytometry was used to check the purity and quantity of each magnetically sorted T cell population. Genomic DNA was isolated from every sorted fraction and measured by UV absorbance on a Nanodrop 2000c.

The rearranged chain carries TRBV4-3 and TRBJ2-3; the D gene is perhaps TRBD1 or TRBD2, as each covers 6 bases. Sequenced: naive CD4+ T cells from PBMCs. The cell subset or site label for this specimen denotes: CD45RA+ positively selected. This receptor was identified in a man between 18 and 35 years old in good health. Some clones in this sample may be carry-over from other donors' samples. The DNA sequence is as follows: TGCGCCAGCAGTCACGCAGGGGCGGGGACAGATACGCAGTATTTT. Its protein is CASSHAGAGTDTQYF.